This TCR beta chain was captured in a study of cytomegalovirus exposure and HLA in healthy donors. Study-level findings and limits: In a later analysis, productive TCRs from donors in an Asian-associated ancestry cluster reportedly carried fewer N-insertions than the cohort mean. Reports credit the classifier with highly specific, highly sensitive diagnosis of cytomegalovirus status.

About this clone itself: Antigen unknown.

The PCR employed 60 Vbeta primers together with 13 Jbeta primers. The protocol was immunoSEQ multiplex PCR, while the TCRdb copy is restricted to in-frame clones and leaves out a portion. Its table records tens of thousands of clones. CDR3 length: 14 residues. V gave up 3 bases and J gave up 4 bases; unmatched junction bases: 7. Germline-derived CDR1 and CDR2 are SGDLS and YYNGEE. This TCR was recovered from a man aged 35 to 55 in good health and CMV-seronegative. The chain employs TRBV9 and TRBJ2-7; 7 bases are shared with TRBD1. Material: PBMCs. The CDR3 nucleotides read TGTGCCAGCAGCGCTGAAAGGGGGCAATACGAGCAGTACTTC. Translated: CASSAERGQYEQYF. Full variable domain (rest looked up from reference TRBV9 and TRBJ2-7): DSGVTQTPKHLITATGQRVTLRCSPRSGDLSVYWYQQSLDQGLQFLIQYYNGEERAKGNILERFSAQQFPDLHSELNLSSLELGDSALYFCASSAERGQYEQYFGPGTRLTVT.